This T cell receptor (beta chain) was retrieved from a study of graft-versus-host responses after intestinal transplantation. Turning to the study itself: Grafts that recipients had were multivisceral, liver-intestinal, or isolated intestinal transplants. Tacrolimus plus steroids were given to all recipients for about 3 years, preceded by anti-thymocyte globulin induction. General study points: The marrow of recipients harbored GvH clones, and ileum or blood showed some of them first. Allografts of one patient group, those with graft-donor T cell macrochimerism, had high graft-versus-host to host-versus-graft clonal ratios.

The CDR3 loop spans 14 amino acids. The V segment lost 4 bases and the J segment 5 bases; nucleotides outside the gene matches: 6. Germline loops: CDR1 SNHLY, CDR2 FYNNEI. This clone was seen only a few times. Its antigen is not known. The repertoire was sequenced with immunoSEQ multiplex PCR; TCRdb's copy has only in-frame clones and lacks some. In the table there are roughly 30,000 clones, 70% to 85% of which are singletons. The chain uses TRBV2 and TRBJ2-7; 9 bases map to TRBD2. Sequencing used unstimulated CD8+ T cells sorted from spleen or lymph node cells, obtained before intestinal transplant. The clonotype was recovered from a human donor who received an intestinal transplant. The CDR3 loop is CASSALAGPNEQYF. The CDR3 nucleotides read TGTGCCAGCAGTGCCCTAGCGGGACCCAACGAGCAGTACTTC.